The T cell receptor beta chain described here comes from a study of human T cells and chemical hapten exposure. Study as a whole: Investigators sensitized around 2 cm by around 2 cm of upper inner arm skin with 2% DPC.

The time point here: pre-sensitization, week 0. Treatment noted: therapeutic diphenylcyclopropenone sensitization with weekly scalp DPC. Investigators collected blood before applying each patch test. V was shortened by 6 bases and J by 0 bases, with 8 bases between the two germline ends. There are 13 residues in the CDR3. The V gene's germline CDR1 is SEHNR and CDR2 FQNEAQ (reference sequence). TCRdb recomputed calls from the RACE reads with MiXCR, one row per CDR3 protein. The repertoire holds about 350,000 distinct CDR3 sequences, with 4.5% to 7% as singletons. In this sample, this clonotype turned up a few times.

Sequencing used whole blood, obtained in connection with sensitization to the hapten diphenylcyclopropenone (DPC). The gene calls are TRBV7-9 and TRBJ1-1; D remains ambiguous. The origin of this receptor is a young woman with alopecia areata. Some clones in this sample may be carry-over from other donors' samples. CDR3 in amino acids: CASSDPMNTEAFF. In nucleotides, the CDR3 is TGTGCCAGCAGTGATCCCATGAACACTGAAGCTTTCTTT.